The sequence of this T cell receptor beta chain was determined in a study of T cells after yellow fever vaccination. Study-wide results and limits: Post-booster repertoires contained most primary-vaccination clones again (roughly 95% CD4, about 88% CD8). Peaking on day 5 versus 15, the secondary response was faster but weaker.

Many counts were recorded for this clonotype. Its target is not known. Universal primer sites and UMIs were introduced during 5'RACE template-switching synthesis of TCR cDNA. TCRdb re-analysed the 5' RACE reads in MiXCR, keeping a single row per CDR3 protein. This sample carries more than 350,000 distinct CDR3 sequences, approximately 10% of them seen once, and the ten largest clones take roughly 18%. The CDR3 totals 15 residues. CDR1 is SGHTA, CDR2 FQGNSA, per germline. V lost 4 bases to trimming and J lost 4 bases, with 14 bases between them. The chain has TRBV7-2 and TRBJ2-1, with D perhaps matching TRBD1 or TRBD2 (6 bases each). Source: PBMCs, taken on the day of the first yellow fever vaccination. The TCR originated in a man aged 18 to 30 who received the YFV17D yellow fever vaccine. The DNA of the CDR3 is TGTGCCAGCAGCTCCCGTGGGGGGCCGTACAATGAGCAGTTCTTC. Translation: CASSSRGGPYNEQFF.